Described below is a single T cell receptor beta chain sequence and its context. Assay used: immunoSEQ multiplex PCR; TCRdb lists only in-frame clones, some missing. The sample consists of about 130,000 clones, around 90% of them appearing once. This entry belongs to a study of control samples from healthy donors and cancer patients. Between the trimmed V and J ends, which lost 1 base and 4 bases, there was a span of 17 bases. The CDR3 is 16 amino acids. Germline-derived CDR1 and CDR2 are SQVTM and ANQGSEA. This TCR was sampled from a man younger than 30 in good health. What was sequenced was blood. The rearrangement links TRBV29-1 to TRBJ1-3, with a weak D call TRBD1 (5 bases). The CDR3 DNA sequence: TGCAGCGTTGAAGGGTCCAGGGCCGGAGAAGGAAACACCATATATTTT. Its translation is CSVEGSRAGEGNTIYF.